This T cell receptor (beta chain) was sequenced during a study of T cell changes during pregnancy in multiple sclerosis. This CDR3 contains 19 residues. V gave up 5 bases and J gave up 1 base; unmatched junction bases: 20. The germline V gene encodes CDR1 GTSNPN and CDR2 SVGIG (reference sequence). TCRdb keeps only in-frame clones here, not all; method: immunoSEQ multiplex PCR. The sample includes approximately 83,000 clones, over 85% of them seen just once. The sequencing used peripheral blood, collected in the first trimester of pregnancy. The origin of this receptor is a female donor with multiple sclerosis, enrolled in a pregnancy study. This sequence joins TRBV30 and TRBJ1-1; 9 positions match TRBD1. This CDR3 is CAWSNRPGQGALWNTEAFF. CDR3 nucleotide sequence: TGTGCCTGGTCCAACCGCCCGGGACAGGGAGCGCTCTGGAACACTGAAGCTTTCTTT.